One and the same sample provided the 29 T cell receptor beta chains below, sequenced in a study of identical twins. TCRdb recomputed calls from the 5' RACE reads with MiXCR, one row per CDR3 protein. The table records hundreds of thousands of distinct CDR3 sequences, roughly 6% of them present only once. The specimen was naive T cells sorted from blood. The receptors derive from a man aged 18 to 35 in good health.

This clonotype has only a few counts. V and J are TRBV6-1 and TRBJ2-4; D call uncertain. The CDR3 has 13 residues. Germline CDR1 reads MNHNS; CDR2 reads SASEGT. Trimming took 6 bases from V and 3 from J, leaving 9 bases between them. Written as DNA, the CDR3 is TGTGCCAGCAGCGGTTCGGACAAAAACATTCAGTACTTC. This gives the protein CASSGSDKNIQYF.

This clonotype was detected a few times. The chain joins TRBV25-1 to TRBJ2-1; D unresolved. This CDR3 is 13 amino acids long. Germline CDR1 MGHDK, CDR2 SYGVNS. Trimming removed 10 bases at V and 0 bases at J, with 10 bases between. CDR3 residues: CATSSSSYNEQFF. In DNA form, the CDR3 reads TGTGCCACATCATCTAGCTCCTACAATGAGCAGTTCTTC.

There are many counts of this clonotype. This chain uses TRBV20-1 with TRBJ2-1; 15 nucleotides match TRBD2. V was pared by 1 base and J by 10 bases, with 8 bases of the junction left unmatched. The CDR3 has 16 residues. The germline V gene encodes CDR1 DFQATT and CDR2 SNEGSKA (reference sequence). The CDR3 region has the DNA TGCAGTGCTAGAGGAGGGACTAGCGGGAGGCCCGCCGAGCAGTTCTTC. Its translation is CSARGGTSGRPAEQFF.

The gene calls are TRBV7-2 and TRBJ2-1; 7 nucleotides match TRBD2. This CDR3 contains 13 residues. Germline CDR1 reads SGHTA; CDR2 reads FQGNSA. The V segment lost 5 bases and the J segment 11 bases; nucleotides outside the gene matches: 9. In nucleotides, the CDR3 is TGTGCCAGCAGCGGCCTGGGGGGGAGACAGCAGTTCTTC. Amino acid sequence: CASSGLGGRQQFF.

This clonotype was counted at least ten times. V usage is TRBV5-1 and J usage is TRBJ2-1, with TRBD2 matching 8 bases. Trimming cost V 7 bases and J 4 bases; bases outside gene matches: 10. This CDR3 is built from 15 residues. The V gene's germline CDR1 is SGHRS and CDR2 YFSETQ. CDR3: CASRPWVAGYNEQFF. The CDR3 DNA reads TGCGCCAGCCGACCATGGGTAGCGGGATACAATGAGCAGTTCTTC.

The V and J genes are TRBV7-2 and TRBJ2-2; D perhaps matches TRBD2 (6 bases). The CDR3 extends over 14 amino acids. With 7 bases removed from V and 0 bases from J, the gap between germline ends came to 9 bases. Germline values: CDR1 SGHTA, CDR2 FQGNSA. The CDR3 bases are TGTGCCAGCAAACTAGCAACGAACACCGGGGAGCTGTTTTTT. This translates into CASKLATNTGELFF. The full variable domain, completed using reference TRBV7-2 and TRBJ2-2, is GAGVSQSPSNKVTEKGKDVELRCDPISGHTALYWYRQSLGQGLEFLIYFQGNSAPDKSGLPSDRFSAERTGGSVSTLTIQRTQQEDSAVYLCASKLATNTGELFFGEGSRLTVL.

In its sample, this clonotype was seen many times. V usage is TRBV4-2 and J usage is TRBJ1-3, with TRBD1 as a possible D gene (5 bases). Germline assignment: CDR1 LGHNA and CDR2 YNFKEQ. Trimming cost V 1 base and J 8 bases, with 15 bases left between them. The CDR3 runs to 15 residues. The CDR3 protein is CASSQAAAPGDTIYF. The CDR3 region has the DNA TGTGCCAGCAGCCAAGCGGCAGCCCCGGGGGACACCATATATTTT.

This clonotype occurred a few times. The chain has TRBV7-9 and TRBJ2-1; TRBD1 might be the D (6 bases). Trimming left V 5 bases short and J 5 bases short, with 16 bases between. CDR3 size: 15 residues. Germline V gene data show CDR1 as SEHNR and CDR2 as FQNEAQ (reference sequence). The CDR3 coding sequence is TGTGCCAGCAGCCAACAGGGCTTTTCTAACAATGAGCAGTTCTTC. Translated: CASSQQGFSNNEQFF.

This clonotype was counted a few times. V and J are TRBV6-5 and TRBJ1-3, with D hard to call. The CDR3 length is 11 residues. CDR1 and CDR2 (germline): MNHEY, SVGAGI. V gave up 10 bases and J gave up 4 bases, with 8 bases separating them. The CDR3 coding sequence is TGTGCCACGATTTTCGGAAACACCATATATTTT. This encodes CATIFGNTIYF.

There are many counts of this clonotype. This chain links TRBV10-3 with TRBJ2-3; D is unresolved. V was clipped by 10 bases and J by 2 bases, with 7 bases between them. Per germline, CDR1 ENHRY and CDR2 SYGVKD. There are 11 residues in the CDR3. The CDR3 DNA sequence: TGTGCCACTCAGATCACAGATACGCAGTATTTT. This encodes CATQITDTQYF.

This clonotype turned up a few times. CDR3 nucleotide sequence: TGTGCCAGCAGCTTAGTAGGGCAGGCAAATGAAGCTTTCTTT. Translation: CASSLVGQANEAFF. This chain links TRBV7-9 with TRBJ1-1; D call uncertain. With 1 base removed from V and 7 bases from J, the gap between germline ends came to 13 bases. Germline V gives CDR1 SEHNR, CDR2 FQNEAQ (reference sequence). The CDR3 covers 14 residues. Full variable domain (remainder filled in from reference TRBV7-9 and TRBJ1-1): DTGVSQNPRHKITKRGQNVTFRCDPISEHNRLYWYRQTLGQGPEFLTYFQNEAQLEKSRLLSDRFSAERPKGSFSTLEIQRTEQGDSAMYLCASSLVGQANEAFFGQGTRLTVV.

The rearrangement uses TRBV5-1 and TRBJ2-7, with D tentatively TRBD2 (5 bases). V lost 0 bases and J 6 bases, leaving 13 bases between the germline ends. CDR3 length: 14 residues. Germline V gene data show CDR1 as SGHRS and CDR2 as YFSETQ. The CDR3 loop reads CASSLDGKACEQYF. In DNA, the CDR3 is TGCGCCAGCAGCTTGGACGGGAAGGCCTGCGAGCAGTACTTC.

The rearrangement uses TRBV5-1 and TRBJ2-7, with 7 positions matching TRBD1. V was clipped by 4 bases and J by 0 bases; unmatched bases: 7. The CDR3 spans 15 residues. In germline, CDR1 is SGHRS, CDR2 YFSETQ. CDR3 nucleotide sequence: TGCGCCAGCAGCGCCACCGGGACAGACTCCTACGAGCAGTACTTC. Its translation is CASSATGTDSYEQYF.

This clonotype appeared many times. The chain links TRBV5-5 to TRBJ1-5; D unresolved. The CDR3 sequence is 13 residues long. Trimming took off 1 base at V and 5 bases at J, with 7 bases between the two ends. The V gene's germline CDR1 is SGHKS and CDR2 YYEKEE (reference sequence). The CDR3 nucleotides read TGTGCCAGCAGCTTGAGAGGAGATCAGCCCCAGCATTTT. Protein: CASSLRGDQPQHF. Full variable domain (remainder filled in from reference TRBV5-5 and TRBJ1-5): DAGVTQSPTHLIKTRGQQVTLRCSPISGHKSVSWYQQVLGQGPQFIFQYYEKEERGRGNFPDRFSARQFPNYSSELNVNALLLGDSALYLCASSLRGDQPQHFGDGTRLSIL.

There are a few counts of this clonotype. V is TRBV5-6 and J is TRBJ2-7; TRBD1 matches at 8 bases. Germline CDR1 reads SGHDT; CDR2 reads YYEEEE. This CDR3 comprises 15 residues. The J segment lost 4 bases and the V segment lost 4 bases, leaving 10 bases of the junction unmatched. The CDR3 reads CASSPRDRPVYEQYV. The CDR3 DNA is TGTGCCAGCAGCCCCCGGGACAGGCCCGTTTACGAGCAGTACGTC.

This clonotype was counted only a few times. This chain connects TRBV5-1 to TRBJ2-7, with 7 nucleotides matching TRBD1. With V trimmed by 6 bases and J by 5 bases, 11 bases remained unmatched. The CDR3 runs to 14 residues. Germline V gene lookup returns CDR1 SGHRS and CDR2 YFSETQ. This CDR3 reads CASIDVGQGDEQYF. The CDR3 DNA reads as TGCGCCAGCATCGATGTGGGGCAGGGGGACGAGCAGTACTTC.

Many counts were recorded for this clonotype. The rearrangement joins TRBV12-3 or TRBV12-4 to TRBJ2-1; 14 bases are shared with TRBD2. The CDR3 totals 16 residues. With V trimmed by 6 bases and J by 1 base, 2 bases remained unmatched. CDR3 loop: CASRGLAGESYNEQFF. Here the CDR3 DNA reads TGTGCCAGCAGGGGACTAGCGGGGGAGTCCTACAATGAGCAGTTCTTC.

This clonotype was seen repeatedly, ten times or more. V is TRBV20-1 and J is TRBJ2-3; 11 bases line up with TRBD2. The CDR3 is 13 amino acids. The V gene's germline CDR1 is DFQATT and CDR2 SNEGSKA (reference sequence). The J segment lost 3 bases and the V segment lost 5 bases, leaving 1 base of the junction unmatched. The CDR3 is CSARTSGTDTQYF. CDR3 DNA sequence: TGCAGTGCTCGGACTAGCGGGACAGATACGCAGTATTTT.

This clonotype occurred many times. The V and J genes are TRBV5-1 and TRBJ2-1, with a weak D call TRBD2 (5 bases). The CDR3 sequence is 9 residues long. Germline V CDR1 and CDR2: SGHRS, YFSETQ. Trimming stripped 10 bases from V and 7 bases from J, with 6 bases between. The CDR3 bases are TGCGCCGGCGGGAATGAGCAGTTCTTC. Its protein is CAGGNEQFF.

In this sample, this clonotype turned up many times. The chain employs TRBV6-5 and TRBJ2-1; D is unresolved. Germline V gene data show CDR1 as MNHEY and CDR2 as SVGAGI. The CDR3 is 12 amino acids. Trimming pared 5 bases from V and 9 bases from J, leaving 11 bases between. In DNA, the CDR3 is TGTGCCAGCAGTACGGGCCTCGGTGAGCAGTTCTTC. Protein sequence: CASSTGLGEQFF.

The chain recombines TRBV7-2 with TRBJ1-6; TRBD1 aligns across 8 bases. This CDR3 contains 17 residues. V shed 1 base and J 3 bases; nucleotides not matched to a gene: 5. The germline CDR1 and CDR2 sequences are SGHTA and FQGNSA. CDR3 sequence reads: CASSLGLQGGYNSPLHF. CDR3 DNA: TGTGCCAGCAGCTTAGGGCTACAGGGGGGCTATAATTCACCCCTCCACTTT.

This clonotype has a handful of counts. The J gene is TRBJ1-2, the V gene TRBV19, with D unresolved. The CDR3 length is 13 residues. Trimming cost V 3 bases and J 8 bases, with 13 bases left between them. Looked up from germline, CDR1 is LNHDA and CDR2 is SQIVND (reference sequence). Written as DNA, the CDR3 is TGTGCCAGTAGTATTTCTGGGAGCTACGGCTACACCTTC. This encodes CASSISGSYGYTF.

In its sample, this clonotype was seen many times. The CDR3 nucleotides read TGTGCCATCAGTGCGATGGACACTCAAGAGACCCAGTACTTC. This translates into CAISAMDTQETQYF. This chain joins TRBV10-3 and TRBJ2-5; D may be TRBD1 (5 bases). The CDR3 has 14 residues. V lost 4 bases, J lost 2 bases, and 11 bases lay in between. Per germline, CDR1 ENHRY and CDR2 SYGVKD.

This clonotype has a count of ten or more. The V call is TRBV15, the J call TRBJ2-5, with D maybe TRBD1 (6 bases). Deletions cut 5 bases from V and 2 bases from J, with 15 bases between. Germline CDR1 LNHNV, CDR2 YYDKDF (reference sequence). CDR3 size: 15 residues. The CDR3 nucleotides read TGTGCCACCAGCGGGGAAAGGGGGAAACAAGAGACCCAGTACTTC. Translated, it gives CATSGERGKQETQYF. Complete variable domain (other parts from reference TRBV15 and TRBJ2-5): DAMVIQNPRYQVTQFGKPVTLSCSQTLNHNVMYWYQQKSSQAPKLLFHYYDKDFNNEADTPDNFQSRRPNTSFCFLDIRSPGLGDTAMYLCATSGERGKQETQYFGPGTRLLVL.

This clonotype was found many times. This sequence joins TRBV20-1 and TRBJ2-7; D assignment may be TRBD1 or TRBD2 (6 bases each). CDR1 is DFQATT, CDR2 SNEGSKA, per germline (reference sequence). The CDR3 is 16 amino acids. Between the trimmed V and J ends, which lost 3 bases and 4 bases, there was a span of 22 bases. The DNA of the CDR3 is TGCAGTGCTAGGGAGGGTACCGGGACATCAATTTACGAGCAGTACTTC. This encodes CSAREGTGTSIYEQYF.

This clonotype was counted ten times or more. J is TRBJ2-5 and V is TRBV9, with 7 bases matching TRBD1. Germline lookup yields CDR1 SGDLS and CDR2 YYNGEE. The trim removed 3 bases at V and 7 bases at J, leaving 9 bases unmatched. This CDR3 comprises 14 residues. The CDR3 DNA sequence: TGTGCCAGCAGCGCCGCGGACAGGATGGCGACCCAGTACTTC. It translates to CASSAADRMATQYF.

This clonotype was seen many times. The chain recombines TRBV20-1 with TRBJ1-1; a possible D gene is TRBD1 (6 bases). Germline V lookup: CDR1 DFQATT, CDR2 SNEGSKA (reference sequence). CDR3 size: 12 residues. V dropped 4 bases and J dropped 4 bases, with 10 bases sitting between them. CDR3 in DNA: TGCAGTGCTAAACAGGGAGTCACTGAAGCTTTCTTT. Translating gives CSAKQGVTEAFF.

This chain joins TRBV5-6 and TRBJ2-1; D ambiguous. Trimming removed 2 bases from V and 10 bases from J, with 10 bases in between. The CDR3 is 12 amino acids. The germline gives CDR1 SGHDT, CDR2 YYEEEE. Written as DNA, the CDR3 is TGTGCCAGCAGCTTATCAGCTCCCGAGCAGTTCTTC. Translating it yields CASSLSAPEQFF.

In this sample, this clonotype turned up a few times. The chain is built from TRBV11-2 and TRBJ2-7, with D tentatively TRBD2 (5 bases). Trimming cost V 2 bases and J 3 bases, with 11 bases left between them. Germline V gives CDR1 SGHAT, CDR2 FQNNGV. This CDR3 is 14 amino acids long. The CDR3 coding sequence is TGTGCCAGCAGCTTACCCGGGCGGGTCTACGAGCAGTACGTC. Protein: CASSLPGRVYEQYV.